This T cell receptor beta chain was observed in a study of identical twins. Study-wide results and limits: Sequences that were beta out-of-frame showed weaker excess twin sharing. Models underestimated TCR alpha sharing (out-of-frame) in monozygotic twins. Low generation-probability sequences were in excess among twin-shared out-of-frame alpha sequences.

This clonotype was recorded a few times. The antigen is not known. Unique molecular identifiers were present on cDNA, and template switching added a universal primer site. TCRdb re-called the 5' RACE reads through MiXCR, storing one row per CDR3 protein. The table records around 680,000 distinct CDR3 sequences, 8.6% of them present only once. J was trimmed by 8 bases and V by 6 bases; bases with no gene match: 9. The CDR3 extends over 15 amino acids. The germline CDR1 and CDR2 sequences are MNHEY and SMNVEV (reference sequence). These sequences were also reported in another study, on yellow fever vaccine responses in identical twins.

This clonotype was obtained from a woman younger than 35 in good health. The sample comprised PBMCs. The genes are TRBV27 and TRBJ2-2; 10 bases are shared with TRBD1. The CDR3 reads CASRSRQGALGELFF. In DNA, the CDR3 is TGTGCCAGCAGAAGTCGACAGGGGGCGCTTGGGGAGCTGTTTTTT.